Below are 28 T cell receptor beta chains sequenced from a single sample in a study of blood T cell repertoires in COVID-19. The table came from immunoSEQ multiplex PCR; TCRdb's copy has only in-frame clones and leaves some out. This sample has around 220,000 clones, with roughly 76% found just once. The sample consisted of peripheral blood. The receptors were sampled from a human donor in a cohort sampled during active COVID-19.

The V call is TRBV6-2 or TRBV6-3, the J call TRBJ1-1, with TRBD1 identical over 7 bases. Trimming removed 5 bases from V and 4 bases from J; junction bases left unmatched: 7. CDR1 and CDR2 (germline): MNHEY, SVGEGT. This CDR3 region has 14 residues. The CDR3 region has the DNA TGTGCCAGCAGTCTAAACAGGGGCGTCACTGAAGCTTTCTTT. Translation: CASSLNRGVTEAFF.

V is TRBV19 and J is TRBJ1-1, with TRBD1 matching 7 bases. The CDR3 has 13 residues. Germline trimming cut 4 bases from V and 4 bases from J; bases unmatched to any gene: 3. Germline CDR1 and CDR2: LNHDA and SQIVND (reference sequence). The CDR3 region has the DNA TGTGCCAGTAGTAGGGACAGCAGCACTGAAGCTTTCTTT. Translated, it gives CASSRDSSTEAFF.

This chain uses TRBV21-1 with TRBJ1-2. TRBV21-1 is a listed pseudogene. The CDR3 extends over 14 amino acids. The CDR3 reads CASSKRGGGNGYTF. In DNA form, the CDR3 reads TGTGCCAGCAGCAAACGGGGAGGGGGTAATGGCTACACCTTC.

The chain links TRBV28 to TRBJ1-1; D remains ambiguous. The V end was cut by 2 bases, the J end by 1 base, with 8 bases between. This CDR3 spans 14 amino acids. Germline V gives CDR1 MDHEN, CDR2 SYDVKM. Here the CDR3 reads CASSLQSSNTEAFF. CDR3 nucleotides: TGTGCCAGCAGTTTACAATCATCGAACACTGAAGCTTTCTTT.

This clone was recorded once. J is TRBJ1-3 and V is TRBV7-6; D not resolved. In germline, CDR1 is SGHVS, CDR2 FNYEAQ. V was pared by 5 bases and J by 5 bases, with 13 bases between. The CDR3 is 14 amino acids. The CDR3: CASSPEESRNTIYF. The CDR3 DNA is TGTGCCAGCAGCCCGGAGGAATCTAGAAACACCATATATTTT.

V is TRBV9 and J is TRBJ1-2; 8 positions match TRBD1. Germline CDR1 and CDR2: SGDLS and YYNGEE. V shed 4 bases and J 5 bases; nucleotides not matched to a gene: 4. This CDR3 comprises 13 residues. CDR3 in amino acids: CASSRQGRYGYTF. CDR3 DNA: TGTGCCAGCAGCCGACAGGGGCGGTATGGCTACACCTTC.

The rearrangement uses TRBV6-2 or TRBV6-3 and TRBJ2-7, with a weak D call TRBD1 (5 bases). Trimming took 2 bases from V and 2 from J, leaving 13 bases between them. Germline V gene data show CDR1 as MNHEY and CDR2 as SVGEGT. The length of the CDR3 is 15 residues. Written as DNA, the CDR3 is TGTGCCAGCAGTTACAGCCAGGGAACCCCCTACGAGCAGTACTTC. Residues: CASSYSQGTPYEQYF.

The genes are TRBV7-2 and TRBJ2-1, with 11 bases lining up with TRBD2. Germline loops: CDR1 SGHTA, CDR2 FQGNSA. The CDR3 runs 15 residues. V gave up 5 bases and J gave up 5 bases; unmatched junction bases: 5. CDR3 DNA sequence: TGTGCCAGCAGCAGGCCTAGCGGGAGGAACAATGAGCAGTTCTTC. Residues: CASSRPSGRNNEQFF.

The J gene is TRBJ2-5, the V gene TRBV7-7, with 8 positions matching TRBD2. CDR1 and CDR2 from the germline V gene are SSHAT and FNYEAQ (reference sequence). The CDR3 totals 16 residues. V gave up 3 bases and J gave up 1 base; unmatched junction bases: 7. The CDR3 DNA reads TGTGCCAGCAGCTTGGGGTTAGCGGGACTCCAAGAGACCCAGTACTTC. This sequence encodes CASSLGLAGLQETQYF.

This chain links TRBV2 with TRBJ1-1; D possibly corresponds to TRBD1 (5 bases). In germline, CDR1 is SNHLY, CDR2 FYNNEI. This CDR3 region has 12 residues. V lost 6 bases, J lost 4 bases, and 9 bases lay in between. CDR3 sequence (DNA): TGTGCCAGCAGGGGGGGTCCCACTGAAGCTTTCTTT. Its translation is CASRGGPTEAFF.

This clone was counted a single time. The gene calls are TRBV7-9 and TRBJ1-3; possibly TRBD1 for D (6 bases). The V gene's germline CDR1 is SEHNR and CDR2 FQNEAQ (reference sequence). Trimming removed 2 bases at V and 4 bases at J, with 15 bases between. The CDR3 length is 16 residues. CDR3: CASSLFHQGPGNTIYF. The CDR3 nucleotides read TGTGCCAGCAGCTTATTTCATCAGGGGCCCGGAAACACCATATATTTT.

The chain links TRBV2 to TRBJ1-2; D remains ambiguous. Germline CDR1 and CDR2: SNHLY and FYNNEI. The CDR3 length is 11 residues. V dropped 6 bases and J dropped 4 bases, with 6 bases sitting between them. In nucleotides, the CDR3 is TGTGCCAGCAGCAGCGGCTATGGCTACACCTTC. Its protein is CASSSGYGYTF. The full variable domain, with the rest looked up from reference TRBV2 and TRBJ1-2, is EPEVTQTPSHQVTQMGQEVILRCVPISNHLYFYWYRQILGQKVEFLVSFYNNEISEKSEIFDDQFSVERPDGSNFTLKIRSTKLEDSAMYFCASSSGYGYTFGSGTRLTVV.

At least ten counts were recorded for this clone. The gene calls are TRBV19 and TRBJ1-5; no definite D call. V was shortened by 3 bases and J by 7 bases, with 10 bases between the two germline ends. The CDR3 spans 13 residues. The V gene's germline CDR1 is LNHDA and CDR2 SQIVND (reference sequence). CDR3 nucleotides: TGTGCCAGTAGTATTTGGCCAGGCCAGCCCCAGCATTTT. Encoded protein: CASSIWPGQPQHF.

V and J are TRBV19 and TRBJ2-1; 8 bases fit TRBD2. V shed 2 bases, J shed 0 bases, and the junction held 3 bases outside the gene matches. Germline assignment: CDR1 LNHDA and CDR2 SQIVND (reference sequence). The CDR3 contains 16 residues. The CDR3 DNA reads TGTGCCAGTAGTATAAGAAGCGGGAGCTCCTACAATGAGCAGTTCTTC. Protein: CASSIRSGSSYNEQFF.

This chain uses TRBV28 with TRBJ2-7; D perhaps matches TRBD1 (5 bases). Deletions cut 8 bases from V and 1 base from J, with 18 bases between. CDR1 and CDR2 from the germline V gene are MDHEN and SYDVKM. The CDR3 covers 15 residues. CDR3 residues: CASAQDNSPSYEQYF. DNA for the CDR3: TGTGCCAGCGCCCAGGACAACTCACCTTCCTACGAGCAGTACTTC.

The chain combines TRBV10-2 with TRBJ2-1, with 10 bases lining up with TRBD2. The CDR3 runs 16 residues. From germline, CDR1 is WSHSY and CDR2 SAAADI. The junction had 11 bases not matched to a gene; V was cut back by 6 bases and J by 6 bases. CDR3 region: CASSHSAGGSGNEQFF. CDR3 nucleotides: TGCGCCAGCAGCCATTCAGCGGGAGGGTCCGGCAATGAGCAGTTCTTC.

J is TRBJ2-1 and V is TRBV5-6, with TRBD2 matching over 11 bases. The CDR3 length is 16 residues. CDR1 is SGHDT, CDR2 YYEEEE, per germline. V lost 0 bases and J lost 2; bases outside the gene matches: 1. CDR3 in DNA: TGTGCCAGCAGCTTGGTGACTAGCGGGACCTACAATGAGCAGTTCTTC. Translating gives CASSLVTSGTYNEQFF.

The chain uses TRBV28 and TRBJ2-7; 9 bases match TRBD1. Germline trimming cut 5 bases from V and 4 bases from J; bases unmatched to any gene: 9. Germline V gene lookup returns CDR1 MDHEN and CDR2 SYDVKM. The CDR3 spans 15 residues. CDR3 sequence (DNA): TGTGCCAGCAGTACAACCGGGACAGGGCTTTACGAGCAGTACTTC. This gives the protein CASSTTGTGLYEQYF.

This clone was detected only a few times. CDR3 nucleotide sequence: TGTGCCAGCAGCCCCAGACCCTATCAGGACTCTGGGGCCAACGTCCTGACTTTC. Translating it yields CASSPRPYQDSGANVLTF. The chain uses TRBV7-2 and TRBJ2-6, with D unresolved. V lost 5 bases and J lost 0, with 17 bases in between. The CDR3 runs to 18 residues. Germline V gene sequence: CDR1 SGHTA, CDR2 FQGNSA.

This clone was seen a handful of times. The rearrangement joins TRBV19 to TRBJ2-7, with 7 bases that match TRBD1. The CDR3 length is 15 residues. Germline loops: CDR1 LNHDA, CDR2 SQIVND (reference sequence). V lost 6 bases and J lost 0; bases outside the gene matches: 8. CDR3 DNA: TGTGCCAGTAGACAACAGGGGTTTAGCTCCTACGAGCAGTACTTC. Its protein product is CASRQQGFSSYEQYF.

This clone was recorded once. This chain's CDR3 is CASSRDQGNYGYTF. CDR3 nucleotides: TGTGCCAGCAGTCGCGATCAGGGAAACTATGGCTACACCTTC. The V gene is TRBV28, the J gene TRBJ1-2; tentative D call: TRBD1 (5 bases). Trimming cost V 5 bases and J 2 bases, with 12 bases left between them. In germline, CDR1 is MDHEN, CDR2 SYDVKM. CDR3 length: 14 residues.

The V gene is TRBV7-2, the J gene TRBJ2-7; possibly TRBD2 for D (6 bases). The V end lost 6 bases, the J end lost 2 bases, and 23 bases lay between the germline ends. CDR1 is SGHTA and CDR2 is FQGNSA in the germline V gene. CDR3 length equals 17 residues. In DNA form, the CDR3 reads TGTGCCAGCAGTTCTCGGAGGGCGGGTCCTGTCACCTACGAGCAGTACTTC. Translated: CASSSRRAGPVTYEQYF.

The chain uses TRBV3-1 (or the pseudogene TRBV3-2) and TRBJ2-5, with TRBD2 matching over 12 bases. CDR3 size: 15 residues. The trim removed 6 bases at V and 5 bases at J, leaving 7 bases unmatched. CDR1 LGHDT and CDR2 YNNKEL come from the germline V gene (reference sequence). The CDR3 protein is CASSRLAGVTETQYF. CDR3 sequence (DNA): TGTGCCAGCAGTAGACTAGCGGGAGTCACGGAGACCCAGTACTTC.

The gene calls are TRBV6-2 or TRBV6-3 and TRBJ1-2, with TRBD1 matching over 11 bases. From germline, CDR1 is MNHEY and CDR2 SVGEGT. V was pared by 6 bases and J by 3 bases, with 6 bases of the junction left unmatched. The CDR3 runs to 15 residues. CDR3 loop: CASSRGQGAHYGYTF. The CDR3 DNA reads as TGTGCCAGCAGCCGCGGACAGGGGGCTCACTATGGCTACACCTTC.

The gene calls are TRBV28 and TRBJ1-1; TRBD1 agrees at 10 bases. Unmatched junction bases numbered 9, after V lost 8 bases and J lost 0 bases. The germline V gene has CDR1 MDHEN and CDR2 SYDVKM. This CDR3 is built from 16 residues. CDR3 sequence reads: CASARTGGRLNTEAFF. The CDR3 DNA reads TGTGCCAGCGCCCGGACAGGGGGTCGGCTGAACACTGAAGCTTTCTTT.

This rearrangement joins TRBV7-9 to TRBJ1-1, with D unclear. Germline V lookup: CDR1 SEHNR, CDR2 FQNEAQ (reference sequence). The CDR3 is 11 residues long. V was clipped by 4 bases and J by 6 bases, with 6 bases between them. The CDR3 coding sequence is TGTGCCAGCAGCTCGTCTGCTGAAGCTTTCTTT. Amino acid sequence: CASSSSAEAFF.

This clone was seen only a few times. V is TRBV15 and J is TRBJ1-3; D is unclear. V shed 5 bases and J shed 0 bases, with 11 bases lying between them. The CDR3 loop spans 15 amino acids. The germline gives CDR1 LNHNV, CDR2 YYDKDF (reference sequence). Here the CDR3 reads CATSASTGSGNTIYF. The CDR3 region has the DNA TGTGCCACCAGCGCAAGCACGGGCTCTGGAAACACCATATATTTT.

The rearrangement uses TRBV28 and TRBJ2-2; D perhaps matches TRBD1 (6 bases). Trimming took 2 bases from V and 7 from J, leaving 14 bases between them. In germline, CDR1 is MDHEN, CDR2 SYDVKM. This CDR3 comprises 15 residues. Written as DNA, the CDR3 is TGTGCCAGCAGTTTAGGAAGTCAGGGGAACGGGGAGCTGTTTTTT. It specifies CASSLGSQGNGELFF.